This T cell receptor (beta chain) was sequenced for a study of T cells in localized non-small cell lung cancer. This clone appeared a few times. Per the germline V gene, CDR1 is MDHEN and CDR2 is SYDVKM. The CDR3 covers 13 residues. V was shortened by 8 bases and J by 0 bases, with 10 bases between the two germline ends. Method: immunoSEQ multiplex PCR; TCRdb's copy keeps in-frame clones and lacks some. The sample lists 3,300 or so clones; 25% to 35% were seen once. The sequenced sample was normal lung tissue next to the tumor, obtained before any cancer treatment. The receptor was derived from a woman aged 35 to 69 with stage I lung adenocarcinoma. This chain joins TRBV28 and TRBJ1-1, with a weak D call TRBD1 (5 bases). CDR3 in DNA: TGTGCCAGCGGGGCGGGGATGAACACTGAAGCTTTCTTT. Translated: CASGAGMNTEAFF. Full variable domain (missing parts from reference TRBV28 and TRBJ1-1): DVKVTQSSRYLVKRTGEKVFLECVQDMDHENMFWYRQDPGLGLRLIYFSYDVKMKEKGDIPEGYSVSREKKERFSLILESASTNQTSMYLCASGAGMNTEAFFGQGTRLTVV.